This T cell receptor beta chain derives from a study of PD-L1 blockade in urothelial cancer. Overall study: Patients' histories included 0 to 3 prior chemotherapy regimens.

Produced via immunoSEQ multiplex PCR; TCRdb's table is partial and in-frame only. This repertoire shows more than 70,000 clones, approximately 91% found once; its top ten account for around 3.4%. The study, taken as a whole, reports: At the 3-week point, tumor-associated blood clones expanded more in durable-benefit patients.

The germline gives CDR1 SGDLS, CDR2 YYNGEE. This CDR3 comprises 15 residues. After removal of 0 bases from V and 8 bases from J, the junction contained 4 bases not matched to a gene. In the case of this clone: The antigen remains unidentified.

The source was PBMCs, collected around atezolizumab (anti-PD-L1) treatment. The clonotype comes from a man in his sixties with urothelial cancer. V gene TRBV9 combines with J gene TRBJ1-6; 8 bases match TRBD1. CDR3 loop: CASSVEDRVDSPLHF. In DNA form, the CDR3 reads TGTGCCAGCAGCGTAGAGGACAGGGTTGATTCACCCCTCCACTTT.